This T cell receptor beta chain was recovered during a study of cytomegalovirus exposure and HLA in healthy donors. PCR employed 60 Vbeta and 13 Jbeta primers. Clones were sequenced by immunoSEQ multiplex PCR, and TCRdb holds only the in-frame ones, with some missing. The table has some 120,000 clones, over 60% seen once. The sequencing input was PBMCs. The TCR sequence derives from a man in his late teens or twenties in good health and CMV-seronegative.

In DNA form, the CDR3 reads TGTGCCAGCAGTGTAGCCTCCGGGCCAGGAGGGCAGTATTTT. Amino acids: CASSVASGPGGQYF. The chain is built from TRBV25-1 and TRBJ2-3; tentatively, D is TRBD2 (5 bases). Germline V gene sequence: CDR1 MGHDK, CDR2 SYGVNS. V was pared by 4 bases and J by 11 bases, with 19 bases between. This CDR3 spans 14 amino acids.